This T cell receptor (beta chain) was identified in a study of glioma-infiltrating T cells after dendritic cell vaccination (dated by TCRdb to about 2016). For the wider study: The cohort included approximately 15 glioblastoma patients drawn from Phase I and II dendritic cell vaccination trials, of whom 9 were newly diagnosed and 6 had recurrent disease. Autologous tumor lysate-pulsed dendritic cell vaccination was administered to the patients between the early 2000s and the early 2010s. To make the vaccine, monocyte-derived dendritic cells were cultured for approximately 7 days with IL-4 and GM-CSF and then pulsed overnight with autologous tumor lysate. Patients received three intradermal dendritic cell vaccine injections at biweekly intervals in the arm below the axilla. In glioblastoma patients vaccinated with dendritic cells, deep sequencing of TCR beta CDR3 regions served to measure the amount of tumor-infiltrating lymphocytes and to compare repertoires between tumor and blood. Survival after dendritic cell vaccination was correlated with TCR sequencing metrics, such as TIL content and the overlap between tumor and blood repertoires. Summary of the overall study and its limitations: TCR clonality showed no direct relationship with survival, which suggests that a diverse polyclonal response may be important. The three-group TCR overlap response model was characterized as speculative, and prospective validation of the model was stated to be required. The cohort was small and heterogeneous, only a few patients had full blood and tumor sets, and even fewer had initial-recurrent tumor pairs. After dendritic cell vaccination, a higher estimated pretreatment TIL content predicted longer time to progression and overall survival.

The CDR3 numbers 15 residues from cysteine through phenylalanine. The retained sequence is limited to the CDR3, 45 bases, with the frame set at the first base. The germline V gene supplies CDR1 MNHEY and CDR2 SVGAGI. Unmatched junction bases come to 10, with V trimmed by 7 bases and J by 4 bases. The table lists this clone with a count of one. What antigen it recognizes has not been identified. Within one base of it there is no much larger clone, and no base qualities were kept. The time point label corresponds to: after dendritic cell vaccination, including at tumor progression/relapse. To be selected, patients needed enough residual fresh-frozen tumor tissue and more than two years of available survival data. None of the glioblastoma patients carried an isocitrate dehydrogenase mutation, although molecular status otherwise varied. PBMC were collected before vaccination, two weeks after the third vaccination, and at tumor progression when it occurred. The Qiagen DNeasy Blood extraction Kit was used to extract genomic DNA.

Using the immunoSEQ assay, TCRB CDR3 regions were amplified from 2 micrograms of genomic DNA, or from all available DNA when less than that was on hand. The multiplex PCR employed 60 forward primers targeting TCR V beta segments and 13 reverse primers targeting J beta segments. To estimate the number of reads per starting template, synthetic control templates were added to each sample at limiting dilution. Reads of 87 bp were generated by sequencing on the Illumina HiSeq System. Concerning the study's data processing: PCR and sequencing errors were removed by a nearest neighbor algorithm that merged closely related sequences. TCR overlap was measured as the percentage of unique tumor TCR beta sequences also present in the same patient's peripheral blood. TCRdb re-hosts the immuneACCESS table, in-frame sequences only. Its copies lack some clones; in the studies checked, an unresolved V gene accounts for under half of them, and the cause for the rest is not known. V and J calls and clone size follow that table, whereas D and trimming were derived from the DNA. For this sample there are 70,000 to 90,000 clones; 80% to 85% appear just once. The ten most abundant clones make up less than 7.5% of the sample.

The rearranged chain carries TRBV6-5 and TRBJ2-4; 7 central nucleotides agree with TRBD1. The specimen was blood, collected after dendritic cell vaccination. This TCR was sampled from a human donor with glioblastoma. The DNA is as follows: TGTGCCAGCACCCCGACAGGGACGCTTAAAAACATTCAGTACTTC. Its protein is CASTPTGTLKNIQYF.